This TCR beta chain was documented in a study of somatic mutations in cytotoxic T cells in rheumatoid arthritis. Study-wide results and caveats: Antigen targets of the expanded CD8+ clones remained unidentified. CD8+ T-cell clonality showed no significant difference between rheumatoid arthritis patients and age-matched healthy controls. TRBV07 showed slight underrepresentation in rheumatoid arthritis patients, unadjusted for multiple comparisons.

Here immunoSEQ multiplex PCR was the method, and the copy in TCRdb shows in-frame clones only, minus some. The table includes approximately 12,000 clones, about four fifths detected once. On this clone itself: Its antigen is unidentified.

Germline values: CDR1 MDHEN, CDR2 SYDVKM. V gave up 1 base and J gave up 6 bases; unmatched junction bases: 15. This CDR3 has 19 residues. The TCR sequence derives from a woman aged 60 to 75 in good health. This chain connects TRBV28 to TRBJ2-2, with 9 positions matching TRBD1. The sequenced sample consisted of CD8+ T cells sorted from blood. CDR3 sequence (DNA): TGTGCCAGCAGTTTATTATTCCCGGGGGGACAGGGAAAGGCCGGGGAGCTGTTTTTT. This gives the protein CASSLLFPGGQGKAGELFF.